These 4 T cell receptor beta chains share one sample of origin, sequenced in a study of neurological immune-mediated disorders. MiXCR was run by TCRdb on the 5' RACE reads, yielding one entry per CDR3 protein. The sample has 80,000 to 95,000 distinct CDR3 sequences; 3% to 4.5% are singletons. The material sequenced was PBMCs. The source of these receptors is a woman in her forties or fifties with multiple sclerosis.

This clonotype showed up many times. The chain is built from TRBV4-1 and TRBJ1-3; D not certain. V was pared by 4 bases and J by 4 bases, with 8 bases between. There are 13 residues in the CDR3. CDR1 is MGHRA and CDR2 is YSYEKL in the germline V gene. CDR3 sequence (DNA): TGCGCCAGCAGCCCTCAGGTGGGAAACACCATATATTTT. It specifies CASSPQVGNTIYF.

This clonotype has ten or more counts. The chain recombines TRBV20-1 with TRBJ2-3; TRBD2 aligns across 9 bases. CDR1 DFQATT and CDR2 SNEGSKA come from the germline V gene (reference sequence). The CDR3 sequence is 15 residues long. After removal of 2 bases from V and 2 bases from J, the junction contained 5 bases not matched to a gene. The CDR3 is CSARKVAGATDTQYF. The CDR3 DNA sequence: TGCAGTGCTAGAAAGGTAGCGGGGGCCACAGATACGCAGTATTTT.

This clonotype was observed many times. The gene calls are TRBV5-1 and TRBJ1-1; D gene uncertain. The CDR3 consists of 11 residues. In germline, CDR1 is SGHRS, CDR2 YFSETQ. V lost 5 bases and J lost 1, with 3 bases in between. The CDR3 spells CASRKNTEAFF. CDR3 sequence (DNA): TGCGCCAGCAGGAAGAACACTGAAGCTTTCTTT.

This clonotype was counted ten times or more. V usage is TRBV25-1 and J usage is TRBJ2-5, with 9 bases aligning to TRBD2. With V trimmed by 4 bases and J by 2 bases, 8 bases remained unmatched. The CDR3 contains 16 residues. CDR1 MGHDK and CDR2 SYGVNS come from the germline V gene. This chain's CDR3 is CASSAGAGGIQETQYF. CDR3 nucleotide sequence: TGTGCCAGCAGTGCTGGAGCGGGGGGCATACAAGAGACCCAGTACTTC.